These T cell receptor beta chains were read from a single sample in a study of Ad26.COV2.S vaccination and SARS-CoV-2 variants. Assay: immunoSEQ multiplex PCR; the TCRdb copy retains only in-frame clones and omits some. The sample includes 380,000 or so clones, about four fifths of them seen just once. The sequences come from peripheral blood, collected in a trial of Ad26.COV2.S vaccine versus placebo. The source is a person between 18 and 65 years old who received the Ad26.COV2.S COVID-19 vaccine or a placebo. The CDR3 runs from the conserved cysteine through the conserved F or W. A D gene is named only where the DNA matches it firmly. Clone size is given for some rows only: seen once, a few or many times, or a class if the clone is expanded.

>once|TRBV19|.|TRBJ2-1
TGTGCCAGTAACCCACTGCGGCCTAATGAGCAGTTCTTC
CASNPLRPNEQFF
>few|TRBV2|TRBD1|TRBJ2-7
TGTGCCTTTGACAAGGGACAGGGGGCGGACGAGCAGTACTTC
CAFDKGQGADEQYF
>.|TRBV6-6|.|TRBJ2-2
TGTGCCAGCAGTTACTCAGGACTGGGGGCCGGGGAGCTGTTTTTT
CASSYSGLGAGELFF
>.|TRBV5-1|.|TRBJ2-5
TGCGCCAGCAGAAGTGGACGCCCGGGGGAGACCCAGTACTTC
CASRSGRPGETQYF
>.|TRBV5-1|.|TRBJ2-2
TGCGCCAGCAGCTTGAACAGCCTCATCTCCTCCGGGGAGCTGTTTTTT
CASSLNSLISSGELFF
>once|TRBV3-1/TRBV3-2|.|TRBJ1-2
TGTGCCAGCAGCCCTTCCGGCCACAGCTATGGCTACACCTTC
CASSPSGHSYGYTF
>.|TRBV7-3|TRBD1|TRBJ2-3
TGTGCCAGCAGCTCTCAGACAGGGATAGAAGATACGCAGTATTTT
CASSSQTGIEDTQYF
>.|TRBV2|.|TRBJ1-2
TGTGCCAGCACCTCAGGGGTGGATGGCTACACCTTC
CASTSGVDGYTF
>.|TRBV27|TRBD2|TRBJ2-5
TGTGCCAGCAGTGCTGAGACTAGCGGGAGGCAAGAGACCCAGTACTTC
CASSAETSGRQETQYF
>.|TRBV19|TRBD1|TRBJ1-5
TGTGCCAGTAGTAGAGGACAGGGAAGCAATCAGCCCCAGCATTTT
CASSRGQGSNQPQHF
>.|TRBV4-3|.|TRBJ2-3
TGCGCCAGCAGCCAAGTCGGGGCTACAGATACGCAGTATTTT
CASSQVGATDTQYF